Listed here are 32 T cell receptor beta chains from one sample, sequenced in a study of cytomegalovirus exposure and HLA in healthy donors. PCR involved 60 Vbeta and 13 Jbeta primers. Using immunoSEQ multiplex PCR, the repertoire was profiled, and TCRdb retains in-frame clones only, with some absent. The sample holds about 100,000 clones; more than 75% are singletons and the top ten take around 0.74%. The sequencing sample was made of PBMCs. Receptor source: a woman aged 55 to 70 in good health and CMV-seronegative.

In this sample, this clone turned up a few times. This sequence joins TRBV10-3 and TRBJ2-7; 7 nucleotides line up with TRBD1. The germline V gene encodes CDR1 ENHRY and CDR2 SYGVKD. V trimming: 3 bases; J trimming: 5 bases; junction bases outside the gene matches: 10. This CDR3 is built from 15 residues. CDR3 sequence reads: CAISDPSRQGDEQYF. CDR3 coding DNA: TGTGCCATCAGTGATCCGTCACGACAGGGTGACGAGCAGTACTTC.

The J gene is TRBJ2-7, the V gene TRBV12-5; 11 bases are shared with TRBD2. Looked up from germline, CDR1 is LGHNT and CDR2 is FRNRAP. CDR3 length: 17 residues. V lost 2 bases, J lost 0 bases, and 6 bases stayed unmatched. In nucleotides, the CDR3 is TGTGCTAGTGGTTTGAAGACTAGCGGGGTTCGCTCCTACGAGCAGTACTTC. Its protein product is CASGLKTSGVRSYEQYF.

The genes are TRBV5-1 and TRBJ2-7, with 7 bases aligning to TRBD2. CDR1 and CDR2 from the germline V gene are SGHRS and YFSETQ. The trim removed 4 bases at V and 0 bases at J, leaving 7 bases unmatched. The CDR3 covers 15 residues. The CDR3 DNA sequence: TGCGCCAGCAGCCGGAGCGGGGACCACTCCTACGAGCAGTACTTC. It is translated as CASSRSGDHSYEQYF.

The CDR3 DNA follows: TGTGCCAGCAGAACCGGGACAGGGAACACCGGGGAGCTGTTTTTT. It translates to CASRTGTGNTGELFF. The chain uses TRBV27 and TRBJ2-2, with 8 bases fitting TRBD1. J was trimmed by 1 base and V by 6 bases; bases with no gene match: 4. This CDR3 is built from 15 residues. CDR1 is MNHEY, CDR2 SMNVEV, per germline (reference sequence).

This rearrangement joins TRBV9 to TRBJ2-7, with 7 bases matching TRBD2. The V gene's germline CDR1 is SGDLS and CDR2 YYNGEE. J lost 2 bases, V lost 4 bases, and 9 bases had no gene match. CDR3 length: 15 residues. The CDR3 region is CASSPAAGRAYEQYF. The CDR3, as DNA: TGTGCCAGCAGCCCAGCAGCGGGGCGGGCCTACGAGCAGTACTTC.

The gene calls are TRBV7-2 and TRBJ2-3; D is perhaps TRBD2 (6 bases). The CDR3 covers 14 residues. The V gene's germline CDR1 is SGHTA and CDR2 FQGNSA. Trimming took off 2 bases at V and 2 bases at J, with 8 bases between the two ends. CDR3 sequence: CASSLRGFTDTQYF. CDR3 in DNA: TGTGCCAGCAGCTTACGGGGGTTCACAGATACGCAGTATTTT.

The genes are TRBV12-2 and TRBJ2-1; whether TRBD2, the table's D call, matches the DNA was not checked. TRBV12-2 is assigned pseudogene status. The CDR3 runs 12 residues. The CDR3 sequence: CASRSRLPEQFF. In DNA form, the CDR3 reads TGTGCAAGTCGCTCTCGACTACCCGAGCAGTTCTTC.

The genes are TRBV2 and TRBJ1-4; 9 nucleotides line up with TRBD1. This CDR3 spans 14 amino acids. The germline gives CDR1 SNHLY, CDR2 FYNNEI. V dropped 5 bases and J dropped 8; count of bases not matched to a gene: 6. The DNA of the CDR3 is TGTGCCAGCAGTCAGGACAGGGGAGGGGAAAAACTGTTTTTT. Encoded protein: CASSQDRGGEKLFF.

CDR3 nucleotide sequence: TGCGCCAGCAGCTTGGGAGCGTCAGATACGCAGTATTTT. Its translation: CASSLGASDTQYF. This chain uses TRBV5-1 with TRBJ2-3; D is unresolved. Trimming left V 0 bases short and J 4 bases short, with 6 bases between. CDR1 is SGHRS, CDR2 YFSETQ, per germline. There are 13 residues in the CDR3.

J is TRBJ1-5 and V is TRBV2, with D unresolved. Germline lookup yields CDR1 SNHLY and CDR2 FYNNEI. This CDR3 comprises 14 residues. The germline V and J ends were trimmed by 2 bases and 6 bases, with 11 bases remaining between them. The CDR3 reads CASSEFFNSQPQHF. CDR3 DNA: TGTGCCAGCAGTGAATTTTTCAACAGTCAGCCCCAGCATTTT.

For the CDR3, the DNA is TGTGCCAGCAGCCAACAAGAGACCCAGTACTTC. It encodes CASSQQETQYF. The V gene is TRBV5-4, the J gene TRBJ2-5, with D uncertain. V lost 4 bases and J 2 bases, leaving 3 bases between the germline ends. CDR1 is SGHNT and CDR2 is YYREEE in the germline V gene (reference sequence). The CDR3 extends over 11 amino acids.

This clone was counted between two and nine times. The chain carries TRBV19 and TRBJ1-1; TRBD1 aligns across 7 bases. This CDR3 comprises 14 residues. From germline, CDR1 is LNHDA and CDR2 SQIVND (reference sequence). With 7 bases clipped from V and 1 base from J, the junction kept 6 bases outside the gene matches. The CDR3 region is CASTMGQTNTEAFF. The CDR3 DNA sequence: TGTGCCAGTACCATGGGACAGACGAACACTGAAGCTTTCTTT.

The sample holds a few counts of this clone. This chain uses TRBV5-1 with TRBJ2-3; the D is unclear. The CDR3 is 14 amino acids. Trimming pared 5 bases from V and 0 bases from J, leaving 10 bases between. CDR1 SGHRS and CDR2 YFSETQ come from the germline V gene. The CDR3 nucleotides read TGCGCCAGCAGAGCCCCGCGCAGCACAGATACGCAGTATTTT. Its protein is CASRAPRSTDTQYF. The full variable domain, with the rest looked up from reference TRBV5-1 and TRBJ2-3, is KAGVTQTPRYLIKTRGQQVTLSCSPISGHRSVSWYQQTPGQGLQFLFEYFSETQRNKGNFPGRFSGRQFSNSRSEMNVSTLELGDSALYLCASRAPRSTDTQYFGPGTRLTVL.

The chain joins TRBV5-6 to TRBJ2-6; D remains unclear. The V gene's germline CDR1 is SGHDT and CDR2 YYEEEE. The CDR3 consists of 15 residues. The ends were cut back, 2 bases at V and 0 bases at J, with 6 bases in the middle. The CDR3 here is CASSFGSSGANVLTF. CDR3 nucleotides: TGTGCCAGCAGCTTTGGTAGCTCTGGGGCCAACGTCCTGACTTTC.

The rearrangement uses TRBV19 and TRBJ1-2; D is unresolved. The germline V and J ends were trimmed by 3 bases and 6 bases, with 11 bases remaining between them. Germline CDR1 and CDR2: LNHDA and SQIVND (reference sequence). There are 13 residues in the CDR3. This chain's CDR3 is CASSIWGVDGYTF. Written as DNA, the CDR3 is TGTGCCAGTAGTATCTGGGGAGTGGATGGCTACACCTTC.

J is TRBJ1-2 and V is TRBV7-8; 7 bases match TRBD1. Germline V gives CDR1 SGHVS, CDR2 FQNEAQ. The J segment lost 5 bases and the V segment lost 5 bases, leaving 8 bases of the junction unmatched. This CDR3 has 14 amino acids. In DNA form, the CDR3 reads TGTGCCAGCAGCGGTGGGACAGCCCTTTATGGCTACACCTTC. Encoded protein: CASSGGTALYGYTF.

This rearrangement joins TRBV6-1 to TRBJ2-5, with 8 positions matching TRBD2. The CDR3 runs to 14 residues. Per the germline V gene, CDR1 is MNHNS and CDR2 is SASEGT. The ends lost 6 bases at V and 5 bases at J; junction bases unmatched: 8. CDR3 sequence (DNA): TGTGCCAGCAGCCGTCGAGCGGGAGTGGAGACCCAGTACTTC. Its translation: CASSRRAGVETQYF.

V usage is TRBV7-6 and J usage is TRBJ2-3; 12 bases are a match to TRBD2. The junction had 5 bases not matched to a gene; V was cut back by 5 bases and J by 2 bases. Germline V gene lookup returns CDR1 SGHVS and CDR2 FNYEAQ. CDR3 length equals 16 residues. CDR3 nucleotide sequence: TGTGCCAGCAGCCCTCTAGCGGGAGGGAACACAGATACGCAGTATTTT. Protein sequence: CASSPLAGGNTDTQYF.

This clone was recorded once. The V and J genes are TRBV6-1 and TRBJ2-1; 9 bases match TRBD1. CDR3 size: 14 residues. Germline V gene lookup returns CDR1 MNHNS and CDR2 SASEGT. Trimming removed 8 bases from V and 5 bases from J; junction bases left unmatched: 7. CDR3 sequence reads: CASLHRGLNNEQFF. The CDR3 bases are TGTGCCAGCCTTCACAGGGGGCTAAACAATGAGCAGTTCTTC.

The V and J genes are TRBV11-2 and TRBJ2-7, with D possibly matching TRBD1 (6 bases). The CDR3 is 13 amino acids. Deletions cut 5 bases from V and 2 bases from J, with 10 bases between. Germline V gene sequence: CDR1 SGHAT, CDR2 FQNNGV. DNA for the CDR3: TGTGCCAGCAGCCGTGGACAGACCTACGAGCAGTACTTC. Translating it yields CASSRGQTYEQYF. The whole variable domain, filled in from reference TRBV11-2 and TRBJ2-7, reads EAGVAQSPRYKIIEKRQSVAFWCNPISGHATLYWYQQILGQGPKLLIQFQNNGVVDDSQLPKDRFSAERLKGVDSTLKIQPAKLEDSAVYLCASSRGQTYEQYFGPGTRLTVT.

CDR3 amino acids: CASSSPPGEQYF. CDR3 nucleotides: TGTGCCAGCAGTAGTCCCCCCGGCGAGCAGTACTTC. The chain carries TRBV2 and TRBJ2-7; the D is unclear. With 5 bases removed from V and 6 bases from J, the gap between germline ends came to 11 bases. The germline gives CDR1 SNHLY, CDR2 FYNNEI. The CDR3 is 12 amino acids.

The chain employs TRBV9 and TRBJ2-1, with 7 bases fitting TRBD2. V lost 4 bases, J lost 10 bases, and 8 bases stayed unmatched. Germline CDR1 reads SGDLS; CDR2 reads YYNGEE. The CDR3 loop spans 13 amino acids. The DNA for the CDR3 is TGTGCCAGCAGCAGGGGAGGGCAGGGCGAGCAGTTCTTC. Protein: CASSRGGQGEQFF.

V gene TRBV13 combines with J gene TRBJ2-7; possibly TRBD1 for D (5 bases). Germline assignment: CDR1 PRHDT and CDR2 FYEKMQ (reference sequence). The germline V and J ends were trimmed by 0 bases and 3 bases, with 12 bases remaining between them. This CDR3 has 15 amino acids. CDR3 sequence: CASSLGTSRGYEQYF. The CDR3 DNA reads as TGTGCCAGCAGCTTAGGAACTTCAAGGGGCTACGAGCAGTACTTC.

The J gene is TRBJ2-7, the V gene TRBV6-5; the D gene is possibly TRBD1 (5 bases). Germline V CDR1 and CDR2: MNHEY, SVGAGI. The V gene lost 0 bases and the J gene lost 2 bases, with 11 bases spanning the gap. The CDR3 has 15 residues. The CDR3 nucleotides are TGTGCCAGCAGTTACTCGAACGCAGGGACCTACGAGCAGTACTTC. Residues: CASSYSNAGTYEQYF.

V gene TRBV4-1 combines with J gene TRBJ2-1, with 8 bases lining up with TRBD2. Germline V gives CDR1 MGHRA, CDR2 YSYEKL. The CDR3 contains 18 residues. Trimming took 1 base from V and 0 from J; bases not matched to a gene: 8. The CDR3 nucleotides read TGCGCCAGCAGCCAAGTGCTACTCGGGACTAGCTCCTACAATGAGCAGTTCTTC. Translating it yields CASSQVLLGTSSYNEQFF.

The chain combines TRBV11-2 with TRBJ2-5; D gene ambiguous. CDR1 is SGHAT and CDR2 is FQNNGV in the germline V gene. CDR3 size: 14 residues. Trimming shortened V by 6 bases and J by 3 bases, and 14 bases separated the two germline ends. The CDR3: CASSNRREEETQYF. CDR3 DNA sequence: TGTGCCAGCAGTAACCGGCGCGAGGAAGAGACCCAGTACTTC.

The chain carries TRBV28 and TRBJ1-1, with 8 bases identical to TRBD1. This CDR3 has 15 residues. Germline-derived CDR1 and CDR2 are MDHEN and SYDVKM. J gave up 3 bases and V 8 bases, and 11 bases lay outside the gene matches. The CDR3 is CASVITGGRDTEAFF. The CDR3 nucleotides read TGTGCCAGCGTAATAACAGGGGGGAGGGACACTGAAGCTTTCTTT.

The chain links TRBV28 to TRBJ1-1, with 7 bases matching TRBD1. The germline V gene encodes CDR1 MDHEN and CDR2 SYDVKM. The CDR3 sequence is 13 residues long. V lost 2 bases and J lost 6; bases outside the gene matches: 3. The chain's CDR3 is CASSLGGGSEAFF. For the CDR3, the DNA is TGTGCCAGCAGTTTAGGAGGGGGCTCTGAAGCTTTCTTT.

This sequence joins TRBV2 and TRBJ1-2; no reliable D call. The ends were cut back, 11 bases at V and 6 bases at J, with 19 bases in the middle. The CDR3 totals 13 residues. Germline V lookup: CDR1 SNHLY, CDR2 FYNNEI. The CDR3 reads CASGPQSGNGYTF. The CDR3 DNA is TGTGCCTCCGGACCCCAATCGGGGAATGGCTACACCTTC.

This chain joins TRBV7-2 and TRBJ2-6; 8 nucleotides line up with TRBD2. Germline V CDR1 and CDR2: SGHTA, FQGNSA. This CDR3 spans 16 amino acids. V lost 1 base, J lost 2 bases, and 1 base stayed unmatched. CDR3 DNA sequence: TGTGCCAGCAGCTTAGTGCGGGGGGCTGGGGCCAACGTCCTGACTTTC. This encodes CASSLVRGAGANVLTF.

This clone showed up just once. The V call is TRBV2, the J call TRBJ1-4, with D possibly being TRBD1 (6 bases). The CDR3 is 15 amino acids. Germline CDR1 and CDR2: SNHLY and FYNNEI. V lost 3 bases, J lost 5 bases, and 13 bases lay in between. The CDR3 sequence: CASSEEHGQNEKLFF. The CDR3 DNA reads as TGTGCCAGCAGTGAGGAGCACGGACAGAATGAAAAACTGTTTTTT.

The rearrangement uses TRBV29-1 and TRBJ1-2; weak D call: TRBD1 (5 bases). CDR3 length equals 12 residues. V lost 4 bases and J 3 bases, leaving 9 bases between the germline ends. CDR1 and CDR2 from the germline V gene are SQVTM and ANQGSEA. CDR3 sequence: CSVVRDYYGYTF. The CDR3, as DNA: TGCAGCGTTGTTCGGGACTACTATGGCTACACCTTC.